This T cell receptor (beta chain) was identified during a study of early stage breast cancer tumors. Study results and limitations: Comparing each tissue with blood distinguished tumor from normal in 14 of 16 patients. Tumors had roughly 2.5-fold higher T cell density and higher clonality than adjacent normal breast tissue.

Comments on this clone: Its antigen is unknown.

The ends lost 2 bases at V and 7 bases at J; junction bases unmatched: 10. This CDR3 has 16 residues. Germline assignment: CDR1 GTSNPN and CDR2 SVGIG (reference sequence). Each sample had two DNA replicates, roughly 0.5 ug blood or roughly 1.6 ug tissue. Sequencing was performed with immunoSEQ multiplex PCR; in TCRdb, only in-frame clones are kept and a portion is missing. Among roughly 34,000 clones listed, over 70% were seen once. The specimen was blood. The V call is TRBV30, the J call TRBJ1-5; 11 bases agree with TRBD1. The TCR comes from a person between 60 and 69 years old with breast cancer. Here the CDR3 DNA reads TGTGCCTGGAGTCACCGGGACAGGGGGTTCGGGCAGCCCCAGCATTTT. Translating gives CAWSHRDRGFGQPQHF.